These 2 T cell receptor beta chains originate from one sample sequenced in a study of T cells in Graves' hyperthyroidism and ophthalmopathy. Amplified TCR beta CDR3 regions came from RNA transcripts. An initial round of RT-PCR targeting the TCR CDR3 relied on the HTBI primer set. TCRdb analysed the multiplex PCR reads with MiXCR anew, one entry per CDR3 protein. The sample records about 720,000 distinct CDR3 sequences, 18% being singletons. Sequencing was performed on blood. The receptors come from a woman aged 45-65 years with Graves' hyperthyroidism that later progressed to Graves' ophthalmopathy.

This clonotype was observed a few times. This rearrangement joins TRBV27 to TRBJ1-2; 7 bases align to TRBD1. V shed 6 bases and J 1 base; nucleotides not matched to a gene: 11. This CDR3 is 16 amino acids long. Germline CDR1 reads MNHEY; CDR2 reads SMNVEV (reference sequence). The CDR3, as DNA: TGTGCCAGCAGCCCCCTTGGACAGGATCTTAACTATGGCTACACCTTC. This encodes CASSPLGQDLNYGYTF.

This chain links TRBV3-1 with TRBJ1-2; D gene uncertain. V lost 2 bases and J lost 8, with 6 bases in between. Germline V CDR1 and CDR2: LGHDT, YNNKEL (reference sequence). The CDR3 runs to 11 residues. The CDR3 here is CASSQLQGYTF. For the CDR3, the DNA is TGTGCCAGCAGCCAACTCCAGGGCTACACCTTC.